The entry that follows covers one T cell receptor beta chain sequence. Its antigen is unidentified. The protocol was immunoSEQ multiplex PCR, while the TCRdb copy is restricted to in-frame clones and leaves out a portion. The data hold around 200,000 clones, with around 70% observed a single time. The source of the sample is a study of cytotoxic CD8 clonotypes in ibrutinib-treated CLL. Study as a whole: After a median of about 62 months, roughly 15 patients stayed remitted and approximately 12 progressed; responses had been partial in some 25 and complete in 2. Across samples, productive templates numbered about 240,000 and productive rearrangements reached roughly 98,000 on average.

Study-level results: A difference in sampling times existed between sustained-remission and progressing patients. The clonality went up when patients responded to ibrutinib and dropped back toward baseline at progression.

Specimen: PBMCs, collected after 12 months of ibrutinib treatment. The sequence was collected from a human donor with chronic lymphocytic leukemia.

CDR3 DNA sequence: TGCGCCAGCAGCCTTCCGGAACGGAACACTGAAGCTTTCTTT. This gives the protein CASSLPERNTEAFF. The chain is built from TRBV5-1 and TRBJ1-1, with D hard to call. Trimming pared 4 bases from V and 1 base from J, leaving 11 bases between. The CDR3 extends over 14 amino acids. Germline CDR1 SGHRS, CDR2 YFSETQ.